The entry that follows covers one T cell receptor (beta chain) sequence. Its target is not known. The data belong to a study of T cell clonotyping in hematopoietic cell transplantation. On the study more broadly: Recipients' pretransplant samples followed cytoreduction. The study, taken as a whole, reports: Graft donor and pretransplant recipient Inverse Simpson Index values predicted broader posttransplant TCR diversity.

The length of the CDR3 is 14 residues. Trimming removed 6 bases from V and 9 bases from J; junction bases left unmatched: 10. In germline, CDR1 is MDHEN, CDR2 SYDVKM. Time point in this sample: recipient sample about 28 days before transplant, after cytoreduction. TCRdb's table, derived via immunoSEQ multiplex PCR, lists solely in-frame clones and lacks some. The data contain approximately 26,000 clones, roughly 84% of them singletons. The chain combines TRBV28 with TRBJ2-1, with 8 bases identical to TRBD1. The clonotype originates from a woman in her sixties with acute myeloid leukemia. Some clones in this sample may be carry-over from other donors' samples. The sample here was peripheral blood mononuclear cells, taken before stem cell transplant. CDR3 nucleotide sequence: TGTGCCAGCAGCCGTGGACAGGGTGTTTCTGAGCAGTTCTTC. Residues: CASSRGQGVSEQFF.